One TCR beta chain is described in this entry. This sample was taken from a study of technical replicates of blood from a few donors. Germline V gene lookup returns CDR1 LNHDA and CDR2 SQIVND (reference sequence). This CDR3 is 14 amino acids long. V dropped 5 bases and J dropped 0 bases, with 10 bases sitting between them. Clones were read by immunoSEQ multiplex PCR, and TCRdb kept only the in-frame ones, dropping some. This table holds fewer than 75,000 clones, 93% found once. The TCR was taken from a human donor in good health. This chain uses TRBV19 with TRBJ1-1; no reliable D call. Source material: T cells isolated from PBMCs. DNA of the CDR3: TGTGCCAGTAGTTATGGACTGCTGAACACTGAAGCTTTCTTT. Residues: CASSYGLLNTEAFF.